The 11 T cell receptor beta chains reported below all come from one sample, sequenced in a study of cytotoxic CD8 clonotypes in ibrutinib-treated CLL. Repertoires were generated with immunoSEQ multiplex PCR, while TCRdb's copy carries only in-frame clones and drops some. The sample lists about 86,000 clones, more than 70% occurring once. This specimen consisted of PBMCs, obtained before ibrutinib treatment. Receptor source: a human donor with chronic lymphocytic leukemia.

The chain recombines TRBV2 with TRBJ1-2, with D unclear. With 7 bases removed from V and 2 bases from J, the gap between germline ends came to 11 bases. The CDR3 spans 13 residues. Looked up from germline, CDR1 is SNHLY and CDR2 is FYNNEI. The CDR3 loop reads CASTERFNYGYTF. CDR3 DNA: TGTGCCAGCACGGAACGTTTCAACTATGGCTACACCTTC.

The count of this clone is one. The V call is TRBV25-1, the J call TRBJ2-7; 11 bases align to TRBD2. With 6 bases clipped from V and 7 bases from J, the junction kept 5 bases outside the gene matches. The germline CDR1 and CDR2 sequences are MGHDK and SYGVNS. This CDR3 has 13 amino acids. The CDR3 region is CASRLAGAAEQYF. In DNA, the CDR3 is TGTGCCAGCAGACTAGCGGGAGCTGCGGAGCAGTACTTC.

This CDR3 reads CASSQDLGQYGYTF. In DNA form, the CDR3 reads TGTGCCAGCAGCCAAGATCTAGGACAATATGGCTACACCTTC. The chain carries TRBV14 and TRBJ1-2; D is possibly TRBD1 (5 bases). CDR3 length: 14 residues. The ends were cut back, 0 bases at V and 5 bases at J, with 10 bases in the middle. From germline, CDR1 is SGHDN and CDR2 FVKESK.

This rearrangement joins TRBV14 to TRBJ2-7, with 9 bases identical to TRBD1. With V trimmed by 4 bases and J by 4 bases, 5 bases remained unmatched. The V gene's germline CDR1 is SGHDN and CDR2 FVKESK. This CDR3 region has 14 residues. The CDR3 DNA reads as TGTGCCAGCAGCCTCCCCGGACAGGGGTACGAGCAGTACTTC. Encoded protein: CASSLPGQGYEQYF. Full variable domain (missing parts from reference TRBV14 and TRBJ2-7): EAGVTQFPSHSVIEKGQTVTLRCDPISGHDNLYWYRRVMGKEIKFLLHFVKESKQDESGMPNNRFLAERTGGTYSTLKVQPAELEDSGVYFCASSLPGQGYEQYFGPGTRLTVT.

The chain joins TRBV19 to TRBJ2-7; no firm D call. CDR1 and CDR2 from the germline V gene are LNHDA and SQIVND (reference sequence). This CDR3 has 14 amino acids. Trimming pared 8 bases from V and 1 base from J, leaving 15 bases between. The CDR3 protein is CASALLAGSYEQYF. CDR3 sequence (DNA): TGTGCCAGTGCTCTTCTCGCCGGGTCCTACGAGCAGTACTTC.

The V and J genes are TRBV9 and TRBJ2-1, with 7 bases identical to TRBD1. From germline, CDR1 is SGDLS and CDR2 YYNGEE. V lost 4 bases and J lost 2; bases outside the gene matches: 6. This CDR3 region has 15 residues. Here the CDR3 reads CASSPGTVAYNEQFF. The CDR3 DNA reads TGTGCCAGCAGCCCGGGGACAGTAGCCTACAATGAGCAGTTCTTC.

For this clone: Other nucleotide sequences from this sample produce the same CDR3. V is TRBV6-1 and J is TRBJ2-5; unclear D gene. Germline CDR1 is MNHNS and CDR2 is SASEGT. V lost 3 bases to trimming and J lost 2 bases, with 4 bases between them. The CDR3 contains 12 residues. This CDR3 is CASSDIQETQYF. In nucleotides, the CDR3 is TGTGCCAGCAGTGATATACAAGAGACCCAGTACTTC.

The rearrangement links TRBV28 to TRBJ2-7, with D possibly called TRBD1 or TRBD2 (5 bases each). CDR1 MDHEN and CDR2 SYDVKM come from the germline V gene. Trimming pared 4 bases from V and 3 bases from J, leaving 16 bases between. This CDR3 spans 15 amino acids. The chain's CDR3 is CASSSLLGTFYEQYF. The CDR3 nucleotides read TGTGCCAGCAGTTCCCTACTAGGGACCTTCTACGAGCAGTACTTC.

This clone was counted a few times. The chain links TRBV6-1 to TRBJ2-4; D might be TRBD1 (5 bases). This CDR3 has 15 residues. The V and J ends lost 3 bases and 2 bases respectively, with 11 bases between them. Germline CDR1 and CDR2: MNHNS and SASEGT. The CDR3 loop is CASSDLGETKNIQYF. CDR3 bases: TGTGCCAGCAGTGACCTAGGGGAAACCAAAAACATTCAGTACTTC.

The chain couples TRBV15 to TRBJ1-2, with unresolved D. The CDR3 covers 15 residues. Germline lookup yields CDR1 LNHNV and CDR2 YYDKDF (reference sequence). V was trimmed by 0 bases and J by 3 bases, leaving 11 bases between them. DNA of the CDR3: TGTGCCACCAGCAGAGATAGTAGAACATACTATGGCTACACCTTC. Translated: CATSRDSRTYYGYTF.

In its sample, this clone was seen a few times. The CDR3 here is CAWSIPTGATYEQYF. CDR3 DNA: TGTGCCTGGAGCATACCGACAGGGGCTACCTACGAGCAGTACTTC. This chain links TRBV30 with TRBJ2-7, with 8 bases aligning to TRBD1. This CDR3 spans 15 amino acids. Unmatched junction bases numbered 9, after V lost 3 bases and J lost 2 bases. Germline assignment: CDR1 GTSNPN and CDR2 SVGIG (reference sequence).